The next 25 T cell receptor beta chains were all read from a single sample in a study of CD8 T cells in Susac syndrome. An input of roughly 0.45 to 1 ug of RNA was subjected to reverse transcription using random hexamers. TCRdb ran MiXCR on the immunoSEQ multiplex PCR reads and lists one entry per CDR3 protein. The repertoire holds about 150,000 distinct CDR3 sequences, with roughly 94% as singletons. Sequencing was performed on CD8+ T cells from PBMCs. The receptor set was obtained from a human donor with multiple sclerosis.

The rearrangement links TRBV27 to TRBJ2-3; the D is unclear. Trimming shortened V by 4 bases and J by 0 bases, and 8 bases separated the two germline ends. CDR1 and CDR2 from the germline V gene are MNHEY and SMNVEV (reference sequence). The CDR3 is made up of 14 amino acids. The CDR3 loop reads CASSWRPSTDTQYF. DNA of the CDR3: TGTGCCAGCAGTTGGCGACCTAGCACAGATACGCAGTATTTT.

This chain joins TRBV4-1 and TRBJ2-1; D call uncertain. V was pared by 1 base and J by 7 bases, with 11 bases between. CDR1 is MGHRA, CDR2 YSYEKL, per germline. This CDR3 has 14 amino acids. The chain's CDR3 is CASSQGAGLNEQFF. The CDR3 DNA reads TGCGCCAGCAGCCAAGGGGCCGGGTTGAATGAGCAGTTCTTC.

The chain employs TRBV2 and TRBJ2-7; 7 bases are a match to TRBD1. CDR1 and CDR2 (germline): SNHLY, FYNNEI. The CDR3 has 15 amino acids. Trimming cost V 6 bases and J 2 bases; bases outside gene matches: 10. The CDR3 DNA reads TGTGCCAGCAGAGGTCGAGGGACAGTCCCCTACGAGCAGTACTTC. Encoded protein: CASRGRGTVPYEQYF.

The rearrangement joins TRBV9 to TRBJ2-1; TRBD2 matches at 8 bases. V shed 4 bases and J 5 bases; nucleotides not matched to a gene: 11. Germline V gene lookup returns CDR1 SGDLS and CDR2 YYNGEE. The CDR3 loop spans 16 amino acids. CDR3 in amino acids: CASSPDLGLGNNEQFF. As DNA, the CDR3 is TGTGCCAGCAGCCCCGACCTGGGACTAGGGAACAATGAGCAGTTCTTC.

This clonotype appeared a single time. The V and J genes are TRBV9 and TRBJ2-3; 11 nucleotides agree with TRBD1. V shed 3 bases and J 6 bases; nucleotides not matched to a gene: 6. CDR3 length: 15 residues. The germline gives CDR1 SGDLS, CDR2 YYNGEE. CDR3 nucleotides: TGTGCCAGCAGCGCCGGACAGGGGGCGTCGGATACGCAGTATTTT. This encodes CASSAGQGASDTQYF.

The chain couples TRBV30 to TRBJ2-2; TRBD1 agrees at 7 bases. The V segment lost 3 bases and the J segment 5 bases; nucleotides outside the gene matches: 6. Germline V CDR1 and CDR2: GTSNPN, SVGIG (reference sequence). This CDR3 has 14 residues. The CDR3 coding sequence is TGTGCCTGGAGCTTGACAGGGCGAACCGGGGAGCTGTTTTTT. It encodes CAWSLTGRTGELFF.

The V gene is TRBV20-1, the J gene TRBJ2-3; 8 bases line up with TRBD2. The germline V gene encodes CDR1 DFQATT and CDR2 SNEGSKA (reference sequence). This CDR3 contains 17 residues. Trimming at V came to 0 bases and at J to 1 base, leaving 9 bases not matched to a gene. The chain's CDR3 is CSARDLFLAGGTDTQYF. CDR3 nucleotide sequence: TGCAGTGCTAGAGATCTTTTCCTAGCGGGTGGCACAGATACGCAGTATTTT.

The chain employs TRBV13 and TRBJ2-7; D not certain. Germline lookup yields CDR1 PRHDT and CDR2 FYEKMQ (reference sequence). The CDR3 extends over 15 amino acids. With 3 bases removed from V and 0 bases from J, the gap between germline ends came to 12 bases. This chain's CDR3 is CASSLGFRSSYEQYF. As DNA, the CDR3 is TGTGCCAGCAGCTTGGGGTTCCGCAGCTCCTACGAGCAGTACTTC.

V is TRBV27 and J is TRBJ2-7, with TRBD2 matching over 7 bases. The length of the CDR3 is 14 residues. Germline assignment: CDR1 MNHEY and CDR2 SMNVEV (reference sequence). Trimming took 2 bases from V and 7 from J; bases not matched to a gene: 8. The CDR3 DNA sequence: TGTGCCAGCAGTTTAATTTTGGGTAGCGGGGAGCAGTACTTC. Protein product: CASSLILGSGEQYF.

This clonotype occurred once. The rearrangement joins TRBV4-3 to TRBJ1-1; no clear D gene. V shed 1 base and J shed 1 base, with 10 bases lying between them. CDR1 and CDR2 (germline): LGHNA, YSLEER. The CDR3 contains 15 residues. The CDR3 loop reads CASSQGGEGNTEAFF. The CDR3 coding sequence is TGCGCCAGCAGCCAAGGTGGGGAAGGGAACACTGAAGCTTTCTTT.

The genes are TRBV2 and TRBJ2-7; D is possibly TRBD1 or TRBD2 (6 bases each). The V and J ends lost 7 bases and 2 bases respectively, with 12 bases between them. The CDR3 covers 13 residues. Germline lookup yields CDR1 SNHLY and CDR2 FYNNEI. The CDR3 bases are TGTGCCAGCATAAAGGGGGGAACCTACGAGCAGTACTTC. Its translation: CASIKGGTYEQYF. Based on the CDR3 plus reference TRBV2 and TRBJ2-7, the full variable domain is EPEVTQTPSHQVTQMGQEVILRCVPISNHLYFYWYRQILGQKVEFLVSFYNNEISEKSEIFDDQFSVERPDGSNFTLKIRSTKLEDSAMYFCASIKGGTYEQYFGPGTRLTVT.

J is TRBJ2-5 and V is TRBV13, with TRBD2 as a possible D gene (6 bases). CDR1 PRHDT and CDR2 FYEKMQ come from the germline V gene (reference sequence). V was trimmed by 3 bases and J by 1 base, leaving 9 bases between them. CDR3 length: 14 residues. CDR3 sequence reads: CASSLTSSQETQYF. The CDR3 DNA reads as TGTGCCAGCAGCTTGACTAGTTCCCAAGAGACCCAGTACTTC.

J is TRBJ2-3 and V is TRBV29-1; D is perhaps TRBD2 (5 bases). The CDR3 extends over 11 amino acids. Trimming removed 6 bases from V and 4 bases from J, with 8 bases in between. Germline CDR1 reads SQVTM; CDR2 reads ANQGSEA. The DNA of the CDR3 is TGCAGCGTGTGGGAGTCAGATACGCAGTATTTT. It yields the protein CSVWESDTQYF.

V and J are TRBV29-1 and TRBJ1-1; no clear D gene. The CDR3 has 12 amino acids. The germline V gene encodes CDR1 SQVTM and CDR2 ANQGSEA. Trimming shortened V by 4 bases and J by 0 bases, and 6 bases separated the two germline ends. For the CDR3, the DNA is TGCAGCGTTGTACAACTGAACACTGAAGCTTTCTTT. It specifies CSVVQLNTEAFF. Complete variable domain (other parts from reference TRBV29-1 and TRBJ1-1): SAVISQKPSRDICQRGTSLTIQCQVDSQVTMMFWYRQQPGQSLTLIATANQGSEATYESGFVIDKFPISRPNLTFSTLTVSNMSPEDSSIYLCSVVQLNTEAFFGQGTRLTVV.

The chain carries TRBV7-8 and TRBJ1-2, with TRBD1 identical over 7 bases. The V and J ends lost 4 bases and 0 bases, in that order; junction bases with no gene match: 5. This CDR3 has 15 amino acids. Germline CDR1 SGHVS, CDR2 FQNEAQ. In DNA, the CDR3 is TGTGCCAGCAGCTACGGACAGGCAGCTAACTATGGCTACACCTTC. Translated, it gives CASSYGQAANYGYTF. The complete variable domain, with remaining parts taken from reference TRBV7-8 and TRBJ1-2, reads GAGVSQSPRYKVAKRGQDVALRCDPISGHVSLFWYQQALGQGPEFLTYFQNEAQLDKSGLPSDRFFAERPEGSVSTLKIQRTQQEDSAVYLCASSYGQAANYGYTFGSGTRLTVV.

This rearrangement joins TRBV20-1 to TRBJ1-2, with 7 bases matching TRBD1. Germline CDR1 is DFQATT and CDR2 is SNEGSKA (reference sequence). V lost 6 bases and J lost 0; bases outside the gene matches: 10. The CDR3 has 15 amino acids. The CDR3 coding sequence is TGCAGTGCCCCAGGACAGGACTTAGCTAACTATGGCTACACCTTC. Translated, it gives CSAPGQDLANYGYTF.

The V and J genes are TRBV19 and TRBJ1-1; D remains ambiguous. CDR1 and CDR2 (germline): LNHDA, SQIVND (reference sequence). V shed 0 bases and J shed 8 bases, with 19 bases lying between them. CDR3 length: 16 amino acids. Here the CDR3 reads CASSIDRGPVGEEAFF. The CDR3, as DNA: TGTGCCAGTAGTATAGATCGAGGGCCCGTTGGAGAAGAAGCTTTCTTT.

This clonotype has only one observation. The V and J genes are TRBV14 and TRBJ1-2; tentatively, D is TRBD1 (6 bases). Per the germline V gene, CDR1 is SGHDN and CDR2 is FVKESK. The CDR3 is made up of 13 amino acids. Trimming stripped 2 bases from V and 8 bases from J, with 12 bases between. CDR3 loop: CASSQWGAEGYTF. CDR3 coding DNA: TGTGCCAGCAGCCAATGGGGGGCGGAAGGCTACACCTTC.

This chain joins TRBV27 and TRBJ1-2; perhaps TRBD1 as D (5 bases). Germline V gene data show CDR1 as MNHEY and CDR2 as SMNVEV (reference sequence). Trimming pared 8 bases from V and 0 bases from J, leaving 13 bases between. The CDR3 is made up of 14 amino acids. This CDR3 reads CASGYLGANYGYTF. The DNA for the CDR3 is TGTGCCAGCGGCTATTTAGGGGCTAACTATGGCTACACCTTC.

The chain couples TRBV29-1 to TRBJ1-3; the D gene is possibly TRBD1 (5 bases). The CDR3 runs 15 residues. The germline V gene has CDR1 SQVTM and CDR2 ANQGSEA. Trimming cost V 5 bases and J 0 bases, with 14 bases left between them. This CDR3 is CSVRKQGASGNTIYF. The CDR3 nucleotides read TGCAGCGTTAGGAAGCAAGGGGCCTCTGGAAACACCATATATTTT.

The rearrangement joins TRBV25-1 to TRBJ1-6; D gene ambiguous. This CDR3 contains 16 residues. Germline assignment: CDR1 MGHDK and CDR2 SYGVNS. Between the trimmed V and J ends, which lost 1 base and 3 bases, there was a span of 10 bases. The chain's CDR3 is CASSESRAIYNSPLHF. CDR3 in DNA: TGTGCCAGCAGTGAATCGCGGGCCATCTATAATTCACCCCTCCACTTT.

V usage is TRBV30 and J usage is TRBJ1-2; D may be TRBD1 (6 bases). The CDR3 covers 14 residues. Germline V gene data show CDR1 as GTSNPN and CDR2 as SVGIG (reference sequence). Trimming left V 5 bases short and J 7 bases short, with 20 bases between. The CDR3 nucleotides read TGTGCCTGGGGCCGGACAGTGGCACGGGGTGGCTACACCTTC. It encodes CAWGRTVARGGYTF.

This clonotype was detected once. The chain is built from TRBV2 and TRBJ2-3, with a tentative D call TRBD1 (6 bases). This CDR3 has 11 amino acids. V was pared by 10 bases and J by 6 bases, with 11 bases between. From germline, CDR1 is SNHLY and CDR2 FYNNEI. CDR3 in DNA: TGTGCCACCCTGGGGGCGGATACGCAGTATTTT. This codes for CATLGADTQYF.

V usage is TRBV29-1 and J usage is TRBJ2-7, with a weak D call TRBD1 (5 bases). Deletions cut 0 bases from V and 7 bases from J, with 10 bases between. This CDR3 is 12 amino acids long. CDR1 and CDR2 (germline): SQVTM, ANQGSEA. The DNA for the CDR3 is TGCAGCGTTGAAGAAAGGGGCAGGGAGCAGTACTTC. Translated, it gives CSVEERGREQYF.

In DNA form, the CDR3 reads TGCGCCAGCAGCCAAGAACTAGCGATGAATGAGCAGTTCTTC. This encodes CASSQELAMNEQFF. J is TRBJ2-1 and V is TRBV4-1, with 7 bases fitting TRBD2. Germline V gene data show CDR1 as MGHRA and CDR2 as YSYEKL. This CDR3 has 14 residues. J gave up 7 bases and V 0 bases, and 3 bases lay outside the gene matches.